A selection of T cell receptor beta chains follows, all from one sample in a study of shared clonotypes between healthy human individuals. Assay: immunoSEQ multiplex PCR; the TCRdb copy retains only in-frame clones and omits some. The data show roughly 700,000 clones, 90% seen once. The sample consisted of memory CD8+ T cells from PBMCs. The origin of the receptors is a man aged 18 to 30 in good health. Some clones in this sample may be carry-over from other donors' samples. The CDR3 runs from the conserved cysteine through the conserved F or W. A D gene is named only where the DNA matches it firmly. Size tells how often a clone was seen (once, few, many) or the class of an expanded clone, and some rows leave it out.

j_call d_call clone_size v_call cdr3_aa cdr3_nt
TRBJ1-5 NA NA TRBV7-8 CASSTKTGTNQPQHF TGTGCCAGCAGCACCAAGACCGGGACTAATCAGCCCCAGCATTTT
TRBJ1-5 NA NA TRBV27 CASSLRAGNQPQHF TGTGCCAGCAGTTTACGCGCGGGCAATCAGCCCCAGCATTTT
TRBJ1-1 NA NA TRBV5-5 CASSDTLGAGNTEAFF TGTGCCAGCAGCGACACCCTCGGGGCGGGGAACACTGAAGCTTTCTTT
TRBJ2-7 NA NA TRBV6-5 CASSYASRGATYEQYF TGTGCCAGCAGTTACGCGAGCAGGGGAGCCACCTACGAGCAGTACTTC
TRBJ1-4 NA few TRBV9 CASSVRQTDEKLFF TGTGCCAGCAGCGTAAGGCAGACCGACGAAAAACTGTTTTTT
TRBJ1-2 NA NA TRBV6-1 CASSEGRQPYGYTF TGTGCCAGCAGTGAAGGGAGACAGCCCTATGGCTACACCTTC
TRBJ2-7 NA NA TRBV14 CASSWTIRAYEQYF TGTGCCAGCAGCTGGACAATAAGGGCCTACGAGCAGTACTTC
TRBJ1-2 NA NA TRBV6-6 CASSPDPGFGYTF TGTGCCAGCAGCCCGGACCCAGGGTTTGGCTACACCTTC
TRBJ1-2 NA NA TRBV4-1 CASSPPRGGISVYGYTF TGCGCCAGCAGCCCCCCCCGGGGGGGAATCAGTGTCTATGGCTACACCTTC
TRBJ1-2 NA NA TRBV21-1 CASTIDRGQGDYGYTF TGTGCCAGCACTATCGACCGGGGACAGGGGGACTATGGCTACACCTTC
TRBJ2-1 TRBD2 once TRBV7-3 CASSTLAGSYNEQFF TGTGCCAGCAGCACCTTAGCGGGCTCCTACAATGAGCAGTTCTTC
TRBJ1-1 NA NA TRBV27 CASSYGALNTEAFF TGTGCCAGCAGTTATGGGGCGCTGAACACTGAAGCTTTCTTT
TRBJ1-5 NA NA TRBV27 CASSLVWGSNQPQHF TGTGCCAGCAGTTTGGTGTGGGGTAGCAATCAGCCCCAGCATTTT
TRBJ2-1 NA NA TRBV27 CASSLSRGSYNEQFF TGTGCCAGCAGTTTATCGCGGGGCTCCTACAATGAGCAGTTCTTC
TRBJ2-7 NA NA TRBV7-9 CASSVGSGYEQYF TGTGCCAGCAGCGTCGGGAGCGGGTACGAGCAGTACTTC